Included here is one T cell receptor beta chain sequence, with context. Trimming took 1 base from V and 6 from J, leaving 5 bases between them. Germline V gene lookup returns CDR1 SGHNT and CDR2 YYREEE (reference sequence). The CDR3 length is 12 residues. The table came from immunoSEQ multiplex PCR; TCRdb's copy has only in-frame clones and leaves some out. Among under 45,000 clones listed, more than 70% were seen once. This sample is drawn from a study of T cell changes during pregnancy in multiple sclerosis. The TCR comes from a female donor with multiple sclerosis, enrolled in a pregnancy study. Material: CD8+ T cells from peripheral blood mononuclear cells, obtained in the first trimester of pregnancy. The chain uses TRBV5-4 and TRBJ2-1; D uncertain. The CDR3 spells CASSLSSNEQFF. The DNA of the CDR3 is TGTGCCAGCAGCTTGAGTAGCAATGAGCAGTTCTTC.